Presented here are 20 T cell receptor beta chains from one specimen sequenced in a study of T-cell memory formation after mild COVID-19. A single record per CDR3 protein comes from TCRdb applying MiXCR to the 5' RACE reads. Of about 320,000 distinct CDR3 sequences in the sample, 13% to 15% were seen once. Material: PBMCs or a T cell subset sorted from them (not recorded which). These receptor sequences come from a man aged 18 to 35 who had mild COVID-19 (a few samples of this study predate the infection). Cell type and time point are not known.

This clonotype was seen more than once but under ten times. The chain carries TRBV20-1 and TRBJ1-5, with TRBD1 matching 10 bases. Per germline, CDR1 DFQATT and CDR2 SNEGSKA (reference sequence). This CDR3 has 15 residues. The V segment lost 3 bases and the J segment 1 base; nucleotides outside the gene matches: 3. This CDR3 reads CSARGGQGSNQPQHF. The CDR3 DNA reads as TGCAGTGCTAGGGGGGGACAGGGGAGCAATCAGCCCCAGCATTTT.

The sample holds a few counts of this clonotype. The gene calls are TRBV7-6 and TRBJ2-7; D unresolved. Germline V gives CDR1 SGHVS, CDR2 FNYEAQ. The CDR3 loop spans 14 amino acids. Between the trimmed V and J ends, which lost 5 bases and 1 base, there was a span of 12 bases. The CDR3 spells CASSPRFDSYEQYF. The CDR3, as DNA: TGTGCCAGCAGCCCCCGCTTTGATTCCTACGAGCAGTACTTC.

The J gene is TRBJ1-3, the V gene TRBV12-3 or TRBV12-4, with a weak D call TRBD1 (5 bases). V gave up 6 bases and J gave up 0 bases, with 21 bases separating them. The CDR3 is 18 residues long. The CDR3 sequence: CASSLSFGGTHSGNTIYF. The CDR3 nucleotides are TGTGCCAGCAGCTTATCGTTTGGCGGGACCCACTCTGGAAACACCATATATTTT.

The chain joins TRBV12-3 or TRBV12-4 to TRBJ2-7; the D gene is possibly TRBD1 (5 bases). The CDR3 covers 13 residues. The V end lost 3 bases, the J end lost 7 bases, and 13 bases lay between the germline ends. Here the CDR3 DNA reads TGTGCCAGCAGTTTGTTAGGGGCTGGGGAGCAGTACTTC. It specifies CASSLLGAGEQYF.

This clonotype was counted ten times or more. The chain employs TRBV6-5 and TRBJ2-7; D gene uncertain. Trimming shortened V by 6 bases and J by 0 bases, and 15 bases separated the two germline ends. CDR3 length: 15 amino acids. Per germline, CDR1 MNHEY and CDR2 SVGAGI. This CDR3 is CASSRAGRSSYEQYF. CDR3 nucleotide sequence: TGTGCCAGCAGCCGGGCTGGACGGAGCTCCTACGAGCAGTACTTC.

This clonotype was counted only a few times. The V gene is TRBV12-3 or TRBV12-4, the J gene TRBJ1-5; D unresolved. Trimming took off 2 bases at V and 4 bases at J, with 9 bases between the two ends. This CDR3 is 14 amino acids long. CDR3 sequence (DNA): TGTGCCAGCAGTTTAAACCCCCTTAATCAGCCCCAGCATTTT. It encodes CASSLNPLNQPQHF.

V and J are TRBV7-9 and TRBJ1-6; a weak D match, TRBD1 (5 bases). CDR3 length: 15 amino acids. V lost 3 bases, J lost 5 bases, and 11 bases lay in between. Per the germline V gene, CDR1 is SEHNR and CDR2 is FQNEAQ (reference sequence). CDR3: CASSFGPRDNSPLHF. DNA of the CDR3: TGTGCCAGCAGCTTTGGGCCCAGGGATAATTCACCCCTCCACTTT.

CDR3 loop: CASSLVSGLSYEQYF. DNA of the CDR3: TGTGCCAGCAGCTTAGTCTCAGGCCTCTCCTACGAGCAGTACTTC. The chain employs TRBV7-2 and TRBJ2-7; D unresolved. V lost 1 base, J lost 0 bases, and 10 bases lay in between. This CDR3 region has 15 residues. From germline, CDR1 is SGHTA and CDR2 FQGNSA. The full variable domain, with the rest looked up from reference TRBV7-2 and TRBJ2-7, is GAGVSQSPSNKVTEKGKDVELRCDPISGHTALYWYRQSLGQGLEFLIYFQGNSAPDKSGLPSDRFSAERTGGSVSTLTIQRTQQEDSAVYLCASSLVSGLSYEQYFGPGTRLTVT.

A few counts support this clonotype. This chain connects TRBV15 to TRBJ1-5, with a tentative D call TRBD1 (5 bases). Germline V CDR1 and CDR2: LNHNV, YYDKDF (reference sequence). Trimming shortened V by 0 bases and J by 4 bases, and 16 bases separated the two germline ends. This CDR3 spans 17 amino acids. DNA of the CDR3: TGTGCCACCAGCAGAGAGATTGGCCTCCGGGGGAATCAGCCCCAGCATTTT. Translated, it gives CATSREIGLRGNQPQHF.

There are many counts of this clonotype. V usage is TRBV4-3 and J usage is TRBJ2-1, with 10 bases that match TRBD2. V lost 2 bases to trimming and J lost 6 bases; unmatched junction nucleotides: 4. This CDR3 comprises 15 residues. Germline CDR1 LGHNA, CDR2 YSLEER. CDR3 sequence: CASSQPSGGLNEQFF. The CDR3 bases are TGCGCCAGCAGCCAACCTAGCGGGGGCCTCAATGAGCAGTTCTTC.

In its sample, this clonotype was seen a few times. This chain connects TRBV12-3 or TRBV12-4 to TRBJ2-5; D remains ambiguous. This CDR3 has 13 amino acids. Trimming took off 1 base at V and 7 bases at J, with 10 bases between the two ends. CDR3 sequence (DNA): TGTGCCAGCAGTTTAGAGAGGAAAGGGACCCAGTACTTC. It specifies CASSLERKGTQYF.

This clonotype was found a few times. The rearrangement uses TRBV4-3 and TRBJ2-1; D ambiguous. The CDR3 is made up of 13 amino acids. The germline CDR1 and CDR2 sequences are LGHNA and YSLEER. The V end lost 4 bases, the J end lost 6 bases, and 10 bases lay between the germline ends. CDR3 nucleotide sequence: TGCGCCAGCAGCCGCAGCAGTGGCAATGAGCAGTTCTTC. Translating gives CASSRSSGNEQFF.

Many counts were recorded for this clonotype. The chain links TRBV7-8 to TRBJ2-1, with D possibly TRBD1 on 6 matching bases. The CDR3 is 13 residues long. V was cut by 1 base and J by 9 bases, with 10 bases left in between. The germline V gene encodes CDR1 SGHVS and CDR2 FQNEAQ. The CDR3 sequence is CASSLEDRIEQFF. The CDR3 nucleotides are TGTGCCAGCAGCTTAGAGGACAGAATTGAGCAGTTCTTC.

This clonotype was found many times. The V and J genes are TRBV27 and TRBJ1-2; no reliable D call. With 6 bases removed from V and 4 bases from J, the gap between germline ends came to 9 bases. Germline V gives CDR1 MNHEY, CDR2 SMNVEV (reference sequence). The CDR3 consists of 12 residues. The CDR3 nucleotides are TGTGCCAGCAGCCCGGGAGGCTATGGCTACACCTTC. It specifies CASSPGGYGYTF.

The chain uses TRBV20-1 and TRBJ2-3; 8 nucleotides agree with TRBD2. Trimming took 6 bases from V and 2 from J; bases not matched to a gene: 10. CDR3 size: 15 residues. The germline V gene has CDR1 DFQATT and CDR2 SNEGSKA (reference sequence). CDR3 amino acids: CSAATSGPFTDTQYF. CDR3 sequence (DNA): TGCAGTGCCGCTACTAGCGGACCTTTCACAGATACGCAGTATTTT.

This clonotype appeared a few times. The chain carries TRBV4-1 and TRBJ2-2; D may correspond to TRBD1 or TRBD2 (6 bases each). The germline CDR1 and CDR2 sequences are MGHRA and YSYEKL. The ends were cut back, 5 bases at V and 7 bases at J, with 11 bases in the middle. This CDR3 is 13 amino acids long. CDR3 nucleotide sequence: TGCGCCAGCAGCTTCAAGGGGGGCGGGGAGCTGTTTTTT. It encodes CASSFKGGGELFF.

This clonotype was observed a few times. The rearrangement joins TRBV12-3 or TRBV12-4 to TRBJ2-3; D is uncertain. V lost 5 bases, J lost 10 bases, and 19 bases lay in between. This CDR3 spans 14 amino acids. CDR3 nucleotide sequence: TGTGCCAGCAGTCCGTCAGACCGATCGGTGGCGCAGTATTTT. Protein: CASSPSDRSVAQYF.

This clonotype has a count of ten or more. The chain joins TRBV18 to TRBJ2-1; D gene uncertain. Germline V gene lookup returns CDR1 KGHSH and CDR2 LQKENI. Trimming removed 1 base from V and 0 bases from J, with 4 bases in between. This CDR3 is built from 14 residues. CDR3 coding DNA: TGTGCCAGCTCACCACAGGCCTCCTACAATGAGCAGTTCTTC. The encoded protein is CASSPQASYNEQFF.

This clonotype occurred a few times. The chain is built from TRBV6-2 or TRBV6-3 and TRBJ2-7; TRBD2 matches 12 bases. The CDR3 spans 19 residues. CDR1 and CDR2 from the germline V gene are MNHEY and SVGEGT. The V gene end was trimmed by 2 bases and the J gene end by 7 bases; junction bases not matched to a gene: 18. DNA for the CDR3: TGTGCCAGCAGTTACCAACCTCTAGCGGGGGGGCATCCTTCCGGAGAGCAGTACGTC. Translating gives CASSYQPLAGGHPSGEQYV.

The J gene is TRBJ2-5, the V gene TRBV12-3 or TRBV12-4; D possibly matches TRBD1 or TRBD2 (5 bases each). This CDR3 has 13 amino acids. V lost 6 bases and J 5 bases, leaving 13 bases between the germline ends. The CDR3 loop reads CASRRAGMETQYF. The CDR3, as DNA: TGTGCCAGCAGGAGGGCAGGGATGGAGACCCAGTACTTC.